Shown below are 9 T cell receptor beta chains from a single sample sequenced in a study of cytomegalovirus exposure and HLA in healthy donors (dated by TCRdb to about 2017). Receptor libraries were prepared by the immunoSEQ multiplex PCR assay. A mixture of 60 forward primers for TCR Vbeta segments and 13 reverse primers for TCR Jbeta segments was used in the multiplex PCR. TCRdb's version of the immuneACCESS table is confined to in-frame rearrangements and falls short of the full clone set. An unresolved V gene accounts for under half of the shortfall where checked; the remainder is of unknown origin. This sample has more than 95,000 clones in its table, and about 83% of those were observed once. The top ten clonotypes cover roughly 6.1% of the sample. The material sequenced was PBMCs. Receptor source: a man between 18 and 35 years old in good health and CMV-seronegative.

The rearrangement links TRBV25-1 to TRBJ1-5; tentatively, D is TRBD1 (5 bases). This CDR3 has 14 amino acids. The V end lost 4 bases, the J end lost 3 bases, and 10 bases lay between the germline ends. Per the germline V gene, CDR1 is MGHDK and CDR2 is SYGVNS. CDR3 loop: CASSVTGFNQPQHF. The CDR3 DNA reads TGTGCCAGCAGTGTTACAGGTTTCAATCAGCCCCAGCATTTT. Variable domain in full (rest from reference TRBV25-1 and TRBJ1-5): EADIYQTPRYLVIGTGKKITLECSQTMGHDKMYWYQQDPGMELHLIHYSYGVNSTEKGDLSSESTVSRIRTEHFPLTLESARPSHTSQYLCASSVTGFNQPQHFGDGTRLSIL.

The V call is TRBV4-3, the J call TRBJ2-1; 10 bases line up with TRBD2. The length of the CDR3 is 17 residues. With V trimmed by 0 bases and J by 5 bases, 7 bases remained unmatched. Germline CDR1 LGHNA, CDR2 YSLEER. This CDR3 reads CASSQDEREGPNNEQFF. The CDR3, as DNA: TGCGCCAGCAGCCAAGATGAGCGGGAGGGCCCGAACAATGAGCAGTTCTTC.

V usage is TRBV28 and J usage is TRBJ2-7; possible D gene TRBD1, 5 bases. The germline gives CDR1 MDHEN, CDR2 SYDVKM. With 7 bases removed from V and 7 bases from J, the gap between germline ends came to 26 bases. CDR3 length equals 16 residues. For the CDR3, the DNA is TGTGCCAGCACTTTGGGGCAGGCCGCCCTAAGGGAAGAGCAGTACTTC. This sequence encodes CASTLGQAALREEQYF. Drawing the rest from reference TRBV28 and TRBJ2-7, the complete variable domain is DVKVTQSSRYLVKRTGEKVFLECVQDMDHENMFWYRQDPGLGLRLIYFSYDVKMKEKGDIPEGYSVSREKKERFSLILESASTNQTSMYLCASTLGQAALREEQYFGPGTRLTVT.

The J gene is TRBJ1-2, the V gene TRBV27, with TRBD1 matching over 7 bases. Germline V gene sequence: CDR1 MNHEY, CDR2 SMNVEV (reference sequence). V trimming: 7 bases; J trimming: 0 bases; junction bases outside the gene matches: 8. This CDR3 contains 15 residues. The CDR3 protein is CASTPGGGANYGYTF. DNA of the CDR3: TGTGCCAGCACCCCAGGGGGAGGTGCTAACTATGGCTACACCTTC.

The chain links TRBV9 to TRBJ2-7; 7 nucleotides match TRBD2. Germline CDR1 is SGDLS and CDR2 is YYNGEE. Trimming cost V 4 bases and J 5 bases; bases outside gene matches: 12. CDR3 length equals 15 residues. The CDR3 protein is CASSPSTGGPHEQYF. CDR3 DNA: TGTGCCAGCAGCCCCTCTACGGGAGGTCCCCACGAGCAGTACTTC.

The gene calls are TRBV5-1 and TRBJ2-7, with 7 nucleotides matching TRBD1. The J segment lost 5 bases and the V segment lost 4 bases, leaving 15 bases of the junction unmatched. Looked up from germline, CDR1 is SGHRS and CDR2 is YFSETQ. The CDR3 spans 16 residues. CDR3 in amino acids: CASSPSQDRSRHEQYF. In nucleotides, the CDR3 is TGCGCCAGCAGCCCGTCACAGGACAGGTCGCGCCACGAGCAGTACTTC.

The CDR3 is CASNGLALAKNIQYF. CDR3 sequence (DNA): TGTGCCAGCAACGGACTAGCCCTAGCCAAAAACATTCAGTACTTC. The chain is built from TRBV28 and TRBJ2-4; 8 bases are a match to TRBD2. The germline V gene encodes CDR1 MDHEN and CDR2 SYDVKM. The V and J ends lost 7 bases and 0 bases, in that order; junction bases with no gene match: 5. The CDR3 length is 15 residues.

This clone has a single count. V gene TRBV7-6 combines with J gene TRBJ2-3, with TRBD1 matching 7 bases. The germline V gene encodes CDR1 SGHVS and CDR2 FNYEAQ. The junction had 7 bases not matched to a gene; V was cut back by 4 bases and J by 3 bases. The CDR3 contains 15 residues. The CDR3 loop is CASSYTGVGTDTQYF. The CDR3 nucleotides read TGTGCCAGCAGCTACACAGGGGTCGGAACAGATACGCAGTATTTT.

Concerning this clone: At one end the junction does not follow the germline gene, possibly because of a read error. The rearrangement uses TRBV7-2 and TRBJ2-7; 10 nucleotides align to TRBD2. There are 15 residues in the CDR3. Germline CDR1 reads SGHTA; CDR2 reads FQGNSA. The DNA of the CDR3 is TGCGCCAGCAGCCAAGATATAGCGGGAGGCTACGAGCAGTACTTC. It specifies CASSQDIAGGYEQYF.